This entry lists 7 T cell receptor beta chains sequenced from one sample in a study of OX40 agonist ivuxolimab in advanced cancers. The repertoire was sequenced with immunoSEQ multiplex PCR; TCRdb's copy has only in-frame clones and lacks some. The sample consists of 95,000 to 150,000 clones, 93% of them appearing once. Material: CD4+ or CD8+ T cells sorted from blood, obtained in a trial of the OX40 agonist ivuxolimab. Receptor source: an adult with an advanced solid tumor such as melanoma, head and neck, liver or kidney cancer.

V and J are TRBV5-6 and TRBJ2-1; 8 nucleotides match TRBD1. CDR1 is SGHDT, CDR2 YYEEEE, per germline. The CDR3 covers 17 residues. V trimming: 3 bases; J trimming: 8 bases; junction bases outside the gene matches: 16. The CDR3 region has the DNA TGTGCCAGCAGCTCGTCTTTTGGGACAGGAAGTTACTATGAGCAGTTCTTC. This translates into CASSSSFGTGSYYEQFF.

The rearrangement links TRBV5-1 to TRBJ2-7; TRBD2 might be the D (6 bases). This CDR3 is built from 14 residues. The germline V gene has CDR1 SGHRS and CDR2 YFSETQ. Trimming left V 0 bases short and J 3 bases short, with 10 bases between. The CDR3 protein is CASSLGRGDYEQYF. As DNA, the CDR3 is TGCGCCAGCAGCTTGGGGAGGGGAGACTACGAGCAGTACTTC. The full variable domain, rest sourced from reference TRBV5-1 and TRBJ2-7, is KAGVTQTPRYLIKTRGQQVTLSCSPISGHRSVSWYQQTPGQGLQFLFEYFSETQRNKGNFPGRFSGRQFSNSRSEMNVSTLELGDSALYLCASSLGRGDYEQYFGPGTRLTVT.

This chain joins TRBV5-4 and TRBJ2-3, with D unclear. V gave up 0 bases and J gave up 1 base, with 9 bases separating them. Germline loops: CDR1 SGHNT, CDR2 YYREEE (reference sequence). The CDR3 spans 15 residues. CDR3 sequence (DNA): TGTGCCAGCAGCTTGGCTGGGGTAGGCACAGATACGCAGTATTTT. This codes for CASSLAGVGTDTQYF.

The rearrangement links TRBV2 to TRBJ1-2; the D gene is possibly TRBD1 (5 bases). The CDR3 sequence is 14 residues long. Germline V gives CDR1 SNHLY, CDR2 FYNNEI. Trimming took 3 bases from V and 5 from J, leaving 13 bases between them. The CDR3 DNA is TGTGCCAGCAGTGAGGACAAGGGAATATATGGCTACACCTTC. This encodes CASSEDKGIYGYTF.

The CDR3 bases are TGCGCCAGCAGCCAAGATATTAGCCAGCGCCATCAGCCCCAGCATTTT. Its translation: CASSQDISQRHQPQHF. The chain uses TRBV4-1 and TRBJ1-5; D remains ambiguous. CDR1 MGHRA and CDR2 YSYEKL come from the germline V gene. The CDR3 covers 16 residues. V lost 0 bases, J lost 5 bases, and 14 bases lay in between.

The chain employs TRBV19 and TRBJ1-6, with 8 bases that match TRBD1. The CDR3 consists of 16 residues. Germline V lookup: CDR1 LNHDA, CDR2 SQIVND (reference sequence). The V gene end was trimmed by 1 base and the J gene end by 6 bases; junction bases not matched to a gene: 5. DNA of the CDR3: TGTGCCAGTAGTATAGCGGCGGGGACAGGTAATTCACCCCTCCACTTT. Its protein product is CASSIAAGTGNSPLHF.

The chain links TRBV25-1 to TRBJ2-2; D remains ambiguous. From germline, CDR1 is MGHDK and CDR2 SYGVNS. V lost 7 bases and J lost 5, with 5 bases in between. This CDR3 is built from 11 residues. The chain's CDR3 is CASTRTGELFF. The DNA for the CDR3 is TGTGCCAGCACCAGAACCGGGGAGCTGTTTTTT. Looking up the rest from reference TRBV25-1 and TRBJ2-2 gives the full variable domain: EADIYQTPRYLVIGTGKKITLECSQTMGHDKMYWYQQDPGMELHLIHYSYGVNSTEKGDLSSESTVSRIRTEHFPLTLESARPSHTSQYLCASTRTGELFFGEGSRLTVL.